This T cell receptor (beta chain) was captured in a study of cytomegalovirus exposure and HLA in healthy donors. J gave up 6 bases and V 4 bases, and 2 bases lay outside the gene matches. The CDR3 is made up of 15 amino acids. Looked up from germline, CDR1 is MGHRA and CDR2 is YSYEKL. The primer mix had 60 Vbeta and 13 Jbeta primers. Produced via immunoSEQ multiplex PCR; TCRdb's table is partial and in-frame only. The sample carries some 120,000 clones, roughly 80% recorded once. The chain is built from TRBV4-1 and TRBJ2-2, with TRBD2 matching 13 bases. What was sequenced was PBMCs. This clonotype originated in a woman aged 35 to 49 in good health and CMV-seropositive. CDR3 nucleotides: TGCGCCAGCAGCCTGGGACTAGCGGGATCCGGGGAGCTGTTTTTT. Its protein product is CASSLGLAGSGELFF.